These 26 T cell receptor beta chains came from one sample sequenced in a study of T cell clones after liver transplantation (dated 2019 in TCRdb). The library came from the immunoSEQ multiplex PCR assay. The clones in this table, taken by TCRdb from immuneACCESS, are in-frame only. Not every clone is retained; where verified, under half of the shortfall comes from an unresolved V gene, and the cause of the rest is unknown. This sample holds 55,000 to 75,000 clones; approximately 70% were observed only once. 2.8% of the sample rests with the top ten. Source: CD4+ T cells from blood, taken at the approximately 16-month timepoint. These receptors were collected from a human patient who received a liver transplant. After a transplant, the graft donor may have provided part of the T cells.

This clone was seen a few times. The V gene is TRBV7-9, the J gene TRBJ2-7; 12 bases fit TRBD2. J lost 10 bases, V lost 2 bases, and 6 bases had no gene match. This CDR3 comprises 14 residues. Germline CDR1 SEHNR, CDR2 FQNEAQ (reference sequence). The CDR3 bases are TGTGCCAGCAGCTTAAGGACTAGCGGGGAAAAACAGTACTTC. Protein product: CASSLRTSGEKQYF. Variable domain in full (rest from reference TRBV7-9 and TRBJ2-7): DTGVSQNPRHKITKRGQNVTFRCDPISEHNRLYWYRQTLGQGPEFLTYFQNEAQLEKSRLLSDRFSAERPKGSFSTLEIQRTEQGDSAMYLCASSLRTSGEKQYFGPGTRLTVT.

The chain couples TRBV6-7 to TRBJ1-1, with D tentatively TRBD1 (6 bases). TRBV6-7 is an ORF, and what it does is uncertain. The CDR3 extends over 16 amino acids. The V gene lost 3 bases and the J gene lost 0 bases, with 14 bases spanning the gap. CDR3 sequence (DNA): TGTGCCAGCAGTTATGAGGTCCAGGGGTTGAACACTGAAGCTTTCTTT. Translated: CASSYEVQGLNTEAFF.

The genes are TRBV6-1 and TRBJ2-3; D might be TRBD2 (5 bases). Germline CDR1 is MNHNS and CDR2 is SASEGT. Trimming pared 1 base from V and 1 base from J, leaving 12 bases between. The CDR3 covers 16 residues. In DNA, the CDR3 is TGTGCCAGCAGTGAAGTGTCCGGGGATGGCACAGATACGCAGTATTTT. Translation gives CASSEVSGDGTDTQYF.

The rearrangement joins TRBV5-8 to TRBJ2-5, with 7 bases identical to TRBD1. Trimming took 4 bases from V and 2 from J; bases not matched to a gene: 8. There are 15 residues in the CDR3. The germline V gene encodes CDR1 SGHTS and CDR2 YDEGEE. CDR3 nucleotide sequence: TGTGCCAGCAGCCCCGGGACAGCTATGCAAGAGACCCAGTACTTC. Translation gives CASSPGTAMQETQYF.

With respect to this clone: Other DNA sequences in this specimen translate into the identical CDR3. The V and J genes are TRBV5-1 and TRBJ2-3; D possibly corresponds to TRBD1 (5 bases). CDR3 length: 15 residues. The V gene's germline CDR1 is SGHRS and CDR2 YFSETQ. Trimming cost V 1 base and J 1 base, with 10 bases left between them. The CDR3 here is CASSLRGLGTDTQYF. The CDR3 bases are TGCGCCAGCAGCTTGAGGGGTCTAGGCACAGATACGCAGTATTTT.

The V gene is TRBV6-6, the J gene TRBJ1-5; D possibly corresponds to TRBD1 (5 bases). V was cut by 7 bases and J by 4 bases, with 17 bases left in between. The length of the CDR3 is 15 residues. The V gene's germline CDR1 is MNHNY and CDR2 SVGAGI (reference sequence). The CDR3 reads CASILGRGLNQPQHF. The CDR3 nucleotides read TGTGCCAGCATCCTGGGACGGGGCTTGAATCAGCCCCAGCATTTT.

This chain uses TRBV5-6 with TRBJ1-3; D is perhaps TRBD1 (6 bases). Germline CDR1 SGHDT, CDR2 YYEEEE. The CDR3 runs to 18 residues. The germline V and J ends were trimmed by 4 bases and 3 bases, with 23 bases remaining between them. The DNA of the CDR3 is TGTGCCAGCAGCAAAGCACTCCGGGACACTGATAGTGGAAACACCATATATTTT. The encoded protein is CASSKALRDTDSGNTIYF.

DNA for the CDR3: TGTGCCAGCCTCACGGGGCAGATGAATGGGGGCTACACCTTC. It codes for CASLTGQMNGGYTF. This sequence joins TRBV28 and TRBJ1-2, with D maybe TRBD1 (5 bases). Trimming pared 8 bases from V and 8 bases from J, leaving 21 bases between. The germline CDR1 and CDR2 sequences are MDHEN and SYDVKM. This CDR3 region has 14 residues.

The chain combines TRBV10-1 with TRBJ2-1; the D gene is possibly TRBD1 (6 bases). The CDR3 covers 18 residues. Trimming shortened V by 1 base and J by 0 bases, and 16 bases separated the two germline ends. The V gene's germline CDR1 is WNHNN and CDR2 SYGVQD (reference sequence). The CDR3 sequence is CASSELVTGHSSYNEQFF. DNA for the CDR3: TGCGCCAGCAGTGAGTTGGTCACGGGACATAGCTCCTACAATGAGCAGTTCTTC.

The chain links TRBV13 to TRBJ1-1; D gene ambiguous. V lost 5 bases, J lost 1 base, and 11 bases lay in between. This CDR3 has 14 amino acids. CDR1 PRHDT and CDR2 FYEKMQ come from the germline V gene (reference sequence). In DNA form, the CDR3 reads TGTGCCAGCAGCCCGCAAACTTGGAACACTGAAGCTTTCTTT. Translating it yields CASSPQTWNTEAFF. Together with reference TRBV13 and TRBJ1-1, the CDR3 gives the full variable domain: AAGVIQSPRHLIKEKRETATLKCYPIPRHDTVYWYQQGPGQDPQFLISFYEKMQSDKGSIPDRFSAQQFSDYHSELNMSSLELGDSALYFCASSPQTWNTEAFFGQGTRLTVV.

The CDR3 DNA reads as TGCGCCAGCAGCTTAGCGGGGGGGACGGTGGAGACCCAGTACTTC. The encoded protein is CASSLAGGTVETQYF. This chain uses TRBV5-1 with TRBJ2-5; 10 bases match TRBD2. The trim removed 2 bases at V and 5 bases at J, leaving 6 bases unmatched. Germline assignment: CDR1 SGHRS and CDR2 YFSETQ. There are 15 residues in the CDR3.

CDR3: CASRQSPSSYNEQFF. CDR3 nucleotide sequence: TGTGCCAGCAGACAAAGTCCTAGCTCCTACAATGAGCAGTTCTTC. This chain connects TRBV7-2 to TRBJ2-1; D unresolved. Germline V gives CDR1 SGHTA, CDR2 FQGNSA. Trimming left V 6 bases short and J 0 bases short, with 12 bases between. This CDR3 has 15 residues.

This chain's CDR3 is CASSEARARLGNTIYF. CDR3 DNA: TGTGCCAGCAGTGAAGCGCGGGCGCGTTTAGGAAACACCATATATTTT. The rearrangement joins TRBV6-1 to TRBJ1-3, with D unresolved. Deletions cut 0 bases from V and 4 bases from J, with 13 bases between. Germline lookup yields CDR1 MNHNS and CDR2 SASEGT. The CDR3 covers 16 residues.

The chain is built from TRBV6-7 and TRBJ1-2, with TRBD1 as a possible D gene (5 bases). TRBV6-7 is noted as an ORF with a role that remains uncertain. The CDR3 sequence is 14 residues long. The ends were cut back, 6 bases at V and 2 bases at J, with 13 bases in the middle. CDR3 sequence: CASSPRAGNYGYTF. In DNA form, the CDR3 reads TGTGCCAGCAGCCCTCGGGCAGGGAACTATGGCTACACCTTC.

This rearrangement joins TRBV6-5 to TRBJ2-1; 7 bases agree with TRBD2. V trimming: 5 bases; J trimming: 6 bases; junction bases outside the gene matches: 10. Germline CDR1 is MNHEY and CDR2 is SVGAGI. The length of the CDR3 is 15 residues. CDR3 nucleotide sequence: TGTGCCAGCAGTCCCGGCGCGGGAGCGGTCAATGAGCAGTTCTTC. Its protein product is CASSPGAGAVNEQFF.

The V and J genes are TRBV6-1 and TRBJ2-1, with 9 bases matching TRBD2. The germline V gene has CDR1 MNHNS and CDR2 SASEGT. J was trimmed by 8 bases and V by 5 bases; bases with no gene match: 10. The CDR3 has 15 residues. CDR3 bases: TGTGCCAGCAGTTCCGGGACTAGCTTTGGCGATGAGCAGTTCTTC. Amino acid sequence: CASSSGTSFGDEQFF.

The genes are TRBV19 and TRBJ1-1, with D hard to call. V was pared by 7 bases and J by 0 bases, with 9 bases between. The CDR3 consists of 13 residues. The germline V gene has CDR1 LNHDA and CDR2 SQIVND (reference sequence). CDR3 nucleotides: TGTGCCAGTACATATCAGGTGAACACTGAAGCTTTCTTT. It yields the protein CASTYQVNTEAFF.

In its sample, this clone was seen once. The chain uses TRBV5-1 and TRBJ2-1; TRBD2 aligns across 15 bases. CDR3 length: 17 amino acids. Trimming at V came to 4 bases and at J to 4 bases, leaving 6 bases not matched to a gene. Germline V gives CDR1 SGHRS, CDR2 YFSETQ. The CDR3 here is CASSKGGTSGGYNEQFF. Written as DNA, the CDR3 is TGCGCCAGCAGCAAGGGAGGGACTAGCGGGGGGTACAATGAGCAGTTCTTC.

The chain recombines TRBV11-2 with TRBJ2-1; no firm D call. With 0 bases removed from V and 1 base from J, the gap between germline ends came to 1 base. The length of the CDR3 is 13 residues. CDR1 is SGHAT and CDR2 is FQNNGV in the germline V gene. CDR3 residues: CASSLESYNEQFF. For the CDR3, the DNA is TGTGCCAGCAGCTTAGAATCCTACAATGAGCAGTTCTTC. The full variable domain, rest sourced from reference TRBV11-2 and TRBJ2-1, is EAGVAQSPRYKIIEKRQSVAFWCNPISGHATLYWYQQILGQGPKLLIQFQNNGVVDDSQLPKDRFSAERLKGVDSTLKIQPAKLEDSAVYLCASSLESYNEQFFGPGTRLTVL.

The CDR3 region has the DNA TGTGCCAGCAGCTCCGACAGGGACACTGAAGCTTTCTTT. It yields the protein CASSSDRDTEAFF. V usage is TRBV5-4 and J usage is TRBJ1-1, with 7 bases matching TRBD1. The germline CDR1 and CDR2 sequences are SGHNT and YYREEE (reference sequence). CDR3 length equals 13 residues. Trimming removed 3 bases from V and 3 bases from J; junction bases left unmatched: 2.

This rearrangement joins TRBV19 to TRBJ1-2; 11 nucleotides line up with TRBD1. Germline V gene sequence: CDR1 LNHDA, CDR2 SQIVND (reference sequence). The CDR3 is made up of 14 amino acids. V lost 5 bases and J lost 7; bases outside the gene matches: 6. The CDR3 DNA is TGTGCCAGTAGTGCCCGGGACAGGGGGGGTGGCTACACCTTC. Protein product: CASSARDRGGGYTF. Full variable domain (remainder filled in from reference TRBV19 and TRBJ1-2): DGGITQSPKYLFRKEGQNVTLSCEQNLNHDAMYWYRQDPGQGLRLIYYSQIVNDFQKGDIAEGYSVSREKKESFPLTVTSAQKNPTAFYLCASSARDRGGGYTFGSGTRLTVV.

This clone qualifies as medium-sized. The J gene is TRBJ1-3, the V gene TRBV7-2; a possible D gene is TRBD1 (6 bases). The CDR3 is 15 residues long. The germline CDR1 and CDR2 sequences are SGHTA and FQGNSA. V gave up 5 bases and J gave up 4 bases, with 15 bases separating them. In DNA, the CDR3 is TGTGCCAGCAGCCCACAGGGTCTAGCCGGAAACACCATATATTTT. It yields the protein CASSPQGLAGNTIYF. The complete variable domain, with remaining parts taken from reference TRBV7-2 and TRBJ1-3, reads GAGVSQSPSNKVTEKGKDVELRCDPISGHTALYWYRQSLGQGLEFLIYFQGNSAPDKSGLPSDRFSAERTGGSVSTLTIQRTQQEDSAVYLCASSPQGLAGNTIYFGEGSWLTVV.

The V and J genes are TRBV5-5 and TRBJ2-2; no clear D gene. The length of the CDR3 is 12 residues. V lost 0 bases and J lost 4, with 1 base in between. The germline CDR1 and CDR2 sequences are SGHKS and YYEKEE (reference sequence). Written as DNA, the CDR3 is TGTGCCAGCAGCTTGGCCACCGGGGAGCTGTTTTTT. The encoded protein is CASSLATGELFF.

The chain has TRBV7-2 and TRBJ2-2, with D unclear. Trimming took 4 bases from V and 0 from J, leaving 3 bases between them. The CDR3 is made up of 13 amino acids. In germline, CDR1 is SGHTA, CDR2 FQGNSA. The DNA for the CDR3 is TGTGCCAGCAGCTCAGCGAACACCGGGGAGCTGTTTTTT. The encoded protein is CASSSANTGELFF.

The genes are TRBV6-1 and TRBJ2-2; 9 nucleotides line up with TRBD1. V shed 5 bases, J shed 7 bases, and the junction held 8 bases outside the gene matches. The CDR3 is made up of 15 amino acids. CDR1 MNHNS and CDR2 SASEGT come from the germline V gene. The CDR3 is CASSRDRVRSGELFF. CDR3 in DNA: TGTGCCAGCAGTAGGGACAGGGTCCGAAGCGGGGAGCTGTTTTTT.

This rearrangement joins TRBV6-5 to TRBJ2-7, with D perhaps matching TRBD1 (5 bases). The V gene lost 2 bases and the J gene lost 6 bases, with 5 bases spanning the gap. The length of the CDR3 is 11 residues. Germline V lookup: CDR1 MNHEY, CDR2 SVGAGI. In DNA, the CDR3 is TGTGCCAGCAGTTACAGGGGCGAGCAGTACGTC. Its protein product is CASSYRGEQYV.